This is a list of T cell receptor beta chains from one sample in a study of cytomegalovirus exposure and HLA in healthy donors. The table came from immunoSEQ multiplex PCR; TCRdb's copy has only in-frame clones and leaves some out. This sample carries about 120,000 clones, 70% to 80% of them seen once, and the ten largest clones take more than 3.5%. Sequencing input: PBMCs. These receptors originate from a man aged 40-55 years in good health and CMV-seropositive. The CDR3 runs from the conserved cysteine through the conserved F or W.

v_call | cdr3_length | cdr3_aa
TRBV7-7 | 15 | CASSPSGSSYNEQFF
TRBV2 | 12 | CASSGELAGYTF
TRBV30 | 13 | CAWSVRSEGTQYF
TRBV6-6 | 16 | CASTLRGTSGTNEQFF
TRBV18 | 16 | CASSPQSVVLGNTIYF
TRBV19 | 15 | CASSAGTGGLGPQHF
TRBV5-6 | 15 | CASSLGVTDGSPLHF
TRBV7-3 | 14 | CASSLTRLSTEAFF
TRBV20-1 | 11 | CSAPKAGTQYF
TRBV10-3 | 14 | CASVSREGTGELFF
TRBV6-1 | 15 | CASSEARSRNYEQYF
TRBV5-1 | 16 | CASSLQTSGGQETQYF
TRBV5-1 | 14 | CASSRGGGAGEQFF
TRBV5-5 | 14 | CASSFDRQNEKLFF
TRBV13 | 15 | CASSLGQASNQPQHF
TRBV30 | 13 | CAWSVAGTYEQYF
TRBV7-2 | 15 | CASSARTGHNYGYTF
TRBV6-1 | 14 | CASSEVGGEQPQHF
TRBV15 | 15 | CATSRDWGGEEKLFF
TRBV29-1 | 12 | CSVTDSTMSYTF
TRBV10-3 | 14 | CAISRDRGRDEQFF
TRBV29-1 | 8 | CSADPAFF
TRBV7-3 | 14 | CASSPTGTLGTQYF
TRBV18 | 17 | CASSLSEAGQGEEKLFF
TRBV6-6 | 15 | CASSVLAPMIGELFF
TRBV10-3 | 16 | CAISFAGGVSTDTQYF
TRBV19 | 15 | CASQLPGGSNEKLFF
TRBV19 | 19 | CASSIYSGQGAIGTGELFF
TRBV19 | 14 | CAASTRGAKNIQYF
TRBV5-1 | 16 | CASSLEGGGAPDTQYF
TRBV28 | 16 | CASSSSWGGGTDTQYF
TRBV14 | 14 | CASSNPGGPGEQYF
TRBV5-1 | 20 | CASSLAELAGGPRSYNEQFF
TRBV7-8 | 13 | CASSPLRGEKLFF
TRBV11-3 | 13 | CASSLVGDSPLHF
TRBV5-4 | 15 | CASSLSGSFGYEQYF
TRBV4-1 | 15 | CASRIWTGAGDEQFF
TRBV7-8 | 15 | CASSQKGTSPYEQYF